The following is a TCR beta chain sequence with its context. Its antigen remains unknown. Chemo-refractory metastatic non-small-cell lung cancer patients received focal radiation with ipilimumab CTLA-4 blockade. The sample comes from a study of radiotherapy plus CTLA-4 blockade in lung cancer. Study-level findings and limits: Following radiotherapy plus ipilimumab, tumor-derived TCR clones expanded in the blood. Early clonal dynamics of blood T cells, together with interferon-beta, were reported as the best response predictor.

Sequencing was performed with immunoSEQ multiplex PCR; in TCRdb, only in-frame clones are kept and a portion is missing. The table shows some 110,000 clones, with more than 75% occurring only once. This CDR3 contains 15 residues. With V trimmed by 4 bases and J by 5 bases, 5 bases remained unmatched. Germline CDR1 reads SQVTM; CDR2 reads ANQGSEA. The rearrangement links TRBV29-1 to TRBJ2-5; TRBD2 aligns across 15 bases. The specimen comprised peripheral blood, sampled from a patient treated with radiotherapy plus ipilimumab. The receptor was derived from a human donor with non-small cell lung cancer that progressed on radiotherapy plus ipilimumab. Some clones in this sample may be carry-over from other donors' samples. The CDR3 DNA reads TGCAGCGTTGGGACTAGCGGGGGGGAGGAGGAGACCCAGTACTTC. Translated: CSVGTSGGEEETQYF.